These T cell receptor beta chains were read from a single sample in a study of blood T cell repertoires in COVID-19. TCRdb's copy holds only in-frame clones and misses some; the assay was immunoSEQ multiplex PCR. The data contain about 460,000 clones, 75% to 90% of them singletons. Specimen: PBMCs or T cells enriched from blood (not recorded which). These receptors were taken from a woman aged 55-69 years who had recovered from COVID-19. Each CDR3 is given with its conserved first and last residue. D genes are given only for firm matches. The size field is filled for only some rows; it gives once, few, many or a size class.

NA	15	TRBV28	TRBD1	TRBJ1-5	TGTGCCAGCAGTTTCGTGGTGACAGGGGATCAGCCCCAGCATTTT	CASSFVVTGDQPQHF
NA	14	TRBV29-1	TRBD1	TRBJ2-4	TGCAGCGTTCAGACAGGGGTAGCCAAAAACATTCAGTACTTC	CSVQTGVAKNIQYF
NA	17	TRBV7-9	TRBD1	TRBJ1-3	TGTGCCAGCAGCTTTTTCCTTACCGGGACAGGGGGAAACACCATATATTTT	CASSFFLTGTGGNTIYF
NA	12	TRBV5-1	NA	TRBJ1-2	TGCGCCAGCAGCTTTGACAGTTATGGCTACACCTTC	CASSFDSYGYTF
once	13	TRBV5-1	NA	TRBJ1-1	TGCGCCAGCAGCTTTACTAGGAACACTGAAGCTTTCTTT	CASSFTRNTEAFF
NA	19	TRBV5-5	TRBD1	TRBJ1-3	TGTGCCAGCAGCCGGCAAGGGGTCCCGGGACAGGGGACTGGAAACACCATATATTTT	CASSRQGVPGQGTGNTIYF
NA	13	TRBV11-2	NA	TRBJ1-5	TGTGCCAGCAGCTTCTTTAGCAATCAGCCCCAGCATTTT	CASSFFSNQPQHF
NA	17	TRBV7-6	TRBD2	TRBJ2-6	TGTGCCAGCAGCCATAGGACTAGCGATATCTGGGCCAACGTCCTGACTTTC	CASSHRTSDIWANVLTF
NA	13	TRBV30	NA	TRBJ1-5	TGTGCCTGGAGCCAGGGTGGCAATCAGCCCCAGCATTTT	CAWSQGGNQPQHF
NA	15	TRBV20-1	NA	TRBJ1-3	TGCAGTGCTAGTGGGGGAGGCAGCTCTGGAAACACCATATATTTT	CSASGGGSSGNTIYF
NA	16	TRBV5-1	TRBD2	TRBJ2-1	TGCGCCAGCAGCTTGGTGGGCGGGGGATTCTACAATGAGCAGTTCTTC	CASSLVGGGFYNEQFF
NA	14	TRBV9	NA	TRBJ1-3	TGTGCCAGCAGCGTAGGTATCTCCGGAAACACCATATATTTT	CASSVGISGNTIYF
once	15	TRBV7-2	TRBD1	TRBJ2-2	TGTGCCAGCAGCCGGGACAGGGGGCTCACCGGGGAGCTGTTTTTT	CASSRDRGLTGELFF